The sequence of this T cell receptor (beta chain) was determined in a study of blood T cell repertoires in COVID-19. On the study more broadly: COVID-19 samples collected from the United States, Italy and Spain covered acute and convalescent phases. Sources were T cells, B-cell-depleted T cells, or PBMCs; the material itself was cDNA or gDNA.

Original analysis: Nucleated cell number was recorded as an estimate derived from reference gene primer amplification. Some clones are missing from TCRdb's copy, which holds only in-frame ones; the method was immunoSEQ multiplex PCR. From that table come the V and J calls and clone size; the DNA was used to work out D and trimming. This sample has about 240,000 clones, with approximately 87% found just once. This clone came up a few times. Trimming shortened V by 0 bases and J by 8 bases, and 13 bases separated the two germline ends. CDR1 and CDR2 (germline): MNHEY, SVGEGT. The CDR3 consists of 14 residues.

Sequencing input: peripheral blood. The receptor was isolated from a man between 60 and 70 years old with acute or convalescent COVID-19. The chain uses TRBV6-2 or TRBV6-3 and TRBJ1-2; D unclear. The CDR3 spells CASSYSIRGRGYTF. The DNA for the CDR3 is TGTGCCAGCAGTTACTCGATCCGGGGTCGGGGCTACACCTTC.